Below, 18 T cell receptor beta chains from the same sample are listed, as sequenced in a study of blood T cell repertoires in COVID-19 (TCRdb year 2020). The library was generated by the immunoSEQ multiplex PCR assay. TCRdb obtained this table from immuneACCESS and retained in-frame rearrangements with V and J assigned. These tables miss some clones; where compared with another copy, unresolved V genes account for less than half of the shortfall, and the remainder is unexplained. Within this sample are over 200,000 clones, with approximately 87% of them counted one time only. The ten largest clones take up 3% to 3.5% of the sample. The sequenced sample consisted of PBMCs or T cells enriched from blood (not recorded which). Receptor source: a woman aged 45-65 years in a cohort exposed to, infected with or recovered from COVID-19 (not recorded which).

The chain links TRBV6-5 to TRBJ1-6; perhaps TRBD1 as D (6 bases). This CDR3 spans 15 amino acids. V dropped 2 bases and J dropped 8 bases, with 13 bases sitting between them. Germline CDR1 MNHEY, CDR2 SVGAGI. The CDR3 DNA reads as TGTGCCAGCAGTTACGCCAGGGGTAGGGATTCACCCCTCCACTTT. Its protein is CASSYARGRDSPLHF.

The rearrangement links TRBV7-2 to TRBJ1-5, with unresolved D. Germline V lookup: CDR1 SGHTA, CDR2 FQGNSA. The length of the CDR3 is 13 residues. Trimming removed 3 bases at V and 11 bases at J, with 14 bases between. The CDR3 is CASSLREQSAQHF. The CDR3 nucleotides read TGTGCCAGCAGCTTGAGGGAGCAATCAGCCCAGCATTTT.

This sequence joins TRBV7-3 and TRBJ1-1; no definite D call. The CDR3 is 14 residues long. Trimming left V 0 bases short and J 8 bases short, with 13 bases between. Looked up from germline, CDR1 is SGHTA and CDR2 is FQGTGA. DNA for the CDR3: TGTGCCAGCAGCTTAACGGCCGGAGGTCCCGAAGCTTTCTTT. Protein product: CASSLTAGGPEAFF.

The chain is built from TRBV6-5 and TRBJ1-4; 9 bases map to TRBD1. Germline V CDR1 and CDR2: MNHEY, SVGAGI. This CDR3 is built from 15 residues. Trimming took 5 bases from V and 5 from J; bases not matched to a gene: 6. Here the CDR3 reads CASSKTDRGNEKLFF. The CDR3 region has the DNA TGTGCCAGCAGTAAGACTGACAGGGGGAATGAAAAACTGTTTTTT.

The chain combines TRBV18 with TRBJ2-3, with a weak D call TRBD1 (6 bases). V lost 3 bases and J lost 0, with 10 bases in between. CDR3 length equals 15 residues. Germline V gene lookup returns CDR1 KGHSH and CDR2 LQKENI. As DNA, the CDR3 is TGTGCCAGCTCACCGCAGGGGTTGAGCACAGATACGCAGTATTTT. This sequence encodes CASSPQGLSTDTQYF.

The chain carries TRBV3-1 (or the pseudogene TRBV3-2) and TRBJ2-7, with TRBD2 matching 8 bases. After removal of 1 base from V and 3 bases from J, the junction contained 8 bases not matched to a gene. This CDR3 spans 16 amino acids. The V gene's germline CDR1 is LGHDT and CDR2 YNNKEL (reference sequence). In DNA, the CDR3 is TGTGCCAGCAGCCAAGTTGGCGGGGGGTTAAACTACGAGCAGTACTTC. Protein: CASSQVGGGLNYEQYF.

This clone appeared a single time. The rearrangement links TRBV14 to TRBJ1-1; a weak D match, TRBD1 (5 bases). V was shortened by 1 base and J by 0 bases, with 9 bases between the two germline ends. The CDR3 covers 15 residues. Germline CDR1 SGHDN, CDR2 FVKESK. CDR3 coding DNA: TGTGCCAGCAGCCAAGGGGGCAGTATGAACACTGAAGCTTTCTTT. This codes for CASSQGGSMNTEAFF.

The V gene is TRBV4-2, the J gene TRBJ2-1, with TRBD1 as a possible D gene (6 bases). The length of the CDR3 is 15 residues. With 3 bases removed from V and 7 bases from J, the gap between germline ends came to 16 bases. Germline V gene data show CDR1 as LGHNA and CDR2 as YNFKEQ. CDR3 region: CASSHTPSQGNEQFF. The CDR3 DNA is TGTGCCAGCAGCCACACCCCTTCACAGGGAAATGAGCAGTTCTTC.

The rearrangement links TRBV19 to TRBJ1-6, with D hard to call. There are 16 residues in the CDR3. Trimming left V 2 bases short and J 4 bases short, with 12 bases between. Germline V gene sequence: CDR1 LNHDA, CDR2 SQIVND (reference sequence). This chain's CDR3 is CASSILAAEYNSPLHF. CDR3 sequence (DNA): TGTGCCAGTAGTATATTGGCGGCAGAATATAATTCACCCCTCCACTTT.

The chain is built from TRBV4-3 and TRBJ1-3; TRBD1 is a possible D gene (5 bases). Trimming stripped 1 base from V and 11 bases from J, with 12 bases between. This CDR3 comprises 13 residues. The germline V gene encodes CDR1 LGHNA and CDR2 YSLEER. The chain's CDR3 is CASSQAAGPAIYF. The CDR3 region has the DNA TGCGCCAGCAGCCAAGCAGCAGGGCCTGCCATATATTTT.

The rearrangement uses TRBV4-2 and TRBJ1-1; no definite D call. The CDR3 is 13 amino acids. The V gene lost 4 bases and the J gene lost 4 bases, with 10 bases spanning the gap. CDR1 is LGHNA and CDR2 is YNFKEQ in the germline V gene. CDR3 region: CASSLGPSTEAFF. CDR3 DNA sequence: TGTGCCAGCAGCCTAGGCCCTAGCACTGAAGCTTTCTTT.

The J gene is TRBJ1-3, the V gene TRBV7-9; tentatively, D is TRBD1 (6 bases). Trimming took 9 bases from V and 1 from J, leaving 13 bases between them. The CDR3 contains 14 residues. Germline V lookup: CDR1 SEHNR, CDR2 FQNEAQ (reference sequence). In DNA, the CDR3 is TGTGCCAGTAGGGAAGGGGGATCTGGAAACACCATATATTTT. Protein product: CASREGGSGNTIYF.

Of note for this clone: This sample also contains other DNA sequences that code for the same CDR3. V is TRBV5-6 and J is TRBJ1-5, with 7 bases that match TRBD1. The CDR3 covers 16 residues. The V segment lost 0 bases and the J segment 1 base; nucleotides outside the gene matches: 4. CDR1 SGHDT and CDR2 YYEEEE come from the germline V gene. CDR3 DNA sequence: TGTGCCAGCAGCTTGGGGACAGGCTGGAGCAATCAGCCCCAGCATTTT. Residues: CASSLGTGWSNQPQHF.

This chain joins TRBV3-1 (or the pseudogene TRBV3-2) and TRBJ1-2; TRBD1 aligns across 7 bases. Trimming at V came to 5 bases and at J to 3 bases, leaving 3 bases not matched to a gene. Germline loops: CDR1 LGHDT, CDR2 YNNKEL (reference sequence). There are 13 residues in the CDR3. The CDR3 bases are TGTGCCAGCAGCAGAGACAGGGACTATGGCTACACCTTC. This translates into CASSRDRDYGYTF.

V gene TRBV5-6 combines with J gene TRBJ2-3; tentatively, D is TRBD2 (5 bases). V dropped 0 bases and J dropped 2 bases, with 13 bases sitting between them. CDR3 length equals 16 residues. Germline CDR1 and CDR2: SGHDT and YYEEEE. CDR3 coding DNA: TGTGCCAGCAGCTTGGCGGGGAGCACACTCACAGATACGCAGTATTTT. It yields the protein CASSLAGSTLTDTQYF.

The V and J genes are TRBV12-5 and TRBJ2-5; 7 bases are shared with TRBD2. The V gene's germline CDR1 is LGHNT and CDR2 FRNRAP. V lost 6 bases to trimming and J lost 5 bases; unmatched junction nucleotides: 6. The CDR3 is made up of 13 amino acids. CDR3 protein: CASGASGSETQYF. DNA for the CDR3: TGTGCTAGTGGGGCTAGCGGATCGGAGACCCAGTACTTC.

This sequence joins TRBV12-2 and TRBJ2-7; no DNA check was done on the table's D call, TRBD1. TRBV12-2 is deemed a pseudogene. CDR3 length equals 17 residues. In DNA, the CDR3 is TGTGCAAGTCGCTCCTGGCCCCGGACAGGTAAATCCTACGAGCAGTACTTC. Residues: CASRSWPRTGKSYEQYF.

The gene calls are TRBV5-6 and TRBJ1-2; D gene uncertain. Germline loops: CDR1 SGHDT, CDR2 YYEEEE. V lost 6 bases, J lost 3 bases, and 15 bases lay in between. The CDR3 sequence is 14 residues long. CDR3 in amino acids: CASIPRGRDYGYTF. In DNA, the CDR3 is TGTGCCAGCATCCCTAGAGGGAGGGACTATGGCTACACCTTC.